The 20 T cell receptor beta chains presented below share a single source sample, sequenced in a study of breast tumors, draining lymph nodes, adjacent tissues (dated by TCRdb to 2015 to 2016). Receptors were amplified or captured by multiplex PCR. The data were produced on an Illumina HiSeq 2000. The public reads were quality trimmed at Q25 with fastp and then assembled into clones with MiXCR by TCRdb, keeping productive beta chains. Identical CDR3 protein sequences are pooled into one entry, listed with their most common genes and DNA. Across this sample there are 190,000 or so distinct CDR3 sequences, with 31% seen only once. The ten biggest clones cover 4.3% of the sample. Lymph node samples were obtained from the axillary draining lymph nodes of breast cancer patients. Material for sequencing was axillary lymph node tissue. The receptor set was obtained from a female donor with breast cancer. Some clones in this sample may be carry-over from other donors' samples.

This clonotype has ten or more counts. The CDR3 loop reads CASSLVATNEKLFF. In DNA, the CDR3 is TGCGCCAGCAGCTTGGTTGCAACTAATGAAAAACTGTTTTTT. The rearrangement joins TRBV5-1 to TRBJ1-4; D gene ambiguous. This CDR3 spans 14 amino acids. With 0 bases removed from V and 0 bases from J, the gap between germline ends came to 3 bases. CDR1 SGHRS and CDR2 YFSETQ come from the germline V gene.

This chain links TRBV5-4 with TRBJ2-5; TRBD2 might be the D (6 bases). V lost 1 base and J lost 4, with 11 bases in between. In germline, CDR1 is SGHNT, CDR2 YYREEE (reference sequence). The CDR3 totals 14 residues. CDR3 amino acids: CASSLTGVGETQYF. Here the CDR3 DNA reads TGTGCCAGCAGCTTGACGGGGGTAGGAGAGACCCAGTACTTC.

This clonotype has only a few counts. A much larger clonotype is one base distant, so this may be a read error. The chain carries TRBV20-1 and TRBJ2-7, with TRBD2 identical over 8 bases. J gave up 6 bases and V 1 base, and 35 bases lay outside the gene matches. The CDR3 has 23 residues. CDR1 and CDR2 from the germline V gene are DFQATT and SNEGSKA (reference sequence). Written as DNA, the CDR3 is TGCAGTGCTAGAGGACGATCAGCGGGAGTTTTGGTCGGGCGGCGCTTTTCATGGGGCGAGCAGTACTTC. Translation: CSARGRSAGVLVGRRFSWGEQYF.

As concerns this clonotype: One end of the junction is discordant with germline, which a read error may explain. V usage is TRBV30 and J usage is TRBJ2-7, with TRBD1 matching over 11 bases. This CDR3 contains 17 residues. Germline CDR1 GTSNPN, CDR2 SVGIG (reference sequence). Here the CDR3 DNA reads TGTGCCTGGAGTGTCGGGACAGGGGGTAGGGGCATCTACGGGCAGTACTTC. This encodes CAWSVGTGGRGIYGQYF.

The chain joins TRBV2 to TRBJ1-2, with D tentatively TRBD1 (6 bases). The CDR3 is 13 residues long. Germline lookup yields CDR1 SNHLY and CDR2 FYNNEI. With 5 bases removed from V and 8 bases from J, the gap between germline ends came to 15 bases. The CDR3 DNA reads as TGTGCCAGCAGTCTGACAGGTGCTGACGGCTACACCTTC. This gives the protein CASSLTGADGYTF.

This clonotype was picked up many times. The chain links TRBV3-1 to TRBJ1-2; 9 positions agree with TRBD1. The CDR3 consists of 14 residues. V trimming: 2 bases; J trimming: 13 bases; junction bases outside the gene matches: 11. Germline-derived CDR1 and CDR2 are LGHDT and YNNKEL (reference sequence). CDR3 coding DNA: TGTGCCAGCAGCCAAAGAGGGACAGGGTTATCTGGCACCTTC. This codes for CASSQRGTGLSGTF.

This clonotype has at least ten counts. This rearrangement joins TRBV7-6 to TRBJ1-2; D remains unclear. V was clipped by 1 base and J by 4 bases, with 7 bases between them. This CDR3 region has 13 residues. Germline-derived CDR1 and CDR2 are SGHVS and FNYEAQ. The CDR3 region has the DNA TGTGCCAGCAGCTTAGGCGGGGTCTATGGCTACACCTTC. Translated, it gives CASSLGGVYGYTF.

With respect to this clonotype: A clone one base away is much larger, so this may be a read error. The chain uses TRBV11-2 and TRBJ2-3; D call uncertain. CDR3 size: 14 residues. CDR1 and CDR2 (germline): SGHAT, FQNNGV. The DNA of the CDR3 is TGTGCCAGCGGCTTAGATATGGGTTCAGATACGCAGTATTTT. This translates into CASGLDMGSDTQYF.

Worth noting for this clonotype: Given a much more abundant clone one base away, this may be a read error. The CDR3 does not close with the conserved phenylalanine or tryptophan, likely indicating a read error. The V call is TRBV6-6, the J call TRBJ1-5; D is undetermined. CDR1 and CDR2 (germline): MNHNY, SVGAGI (reference sequence). The CDR3 extends over 15 amino acids. The V and J ends lost 6 bases and 0 bases respectively, with 12 bases between them. The CDR3: CASSLSSYSNQPQHS. The CDR3 nucleotides are TGTGCCAGCAGCCTCAGCAGTTATAGCAATCAGCCCCAGCATTCT.

This clonotype was seen ten or more times. The chain recombines TRBV7-9 with TRBJ1-2, with 12 bases aligning to TRBD1. Germline-derived CDR1 and CDR2 are SEHNR and FQNEAQ (reference sequence). Trimming took 1 base from V and 12 from J; bases not matched to a gene: 3. The CDR3 runs 13 residues. The CDR3 bases are TGTGCCAGCAGCTTAGGAGGGACAGGGGGCAACACCTTC. Translated: CASSLGGTGGNTF.

This clonotype was seen many times. A much more abundant neighbour one base away suggests this may be a read error. The rearrangement links TRBV20-1 to TRBJ2-5; the match to TRBD2 covers 9 bases. J was trimmed by 4 bases and V by 3 bases; bases with no gene match: 9. The CDR3 has 15 residues. Germline CDR1 and CDR2: DFQATT and SNEGSKA (reference sequence). The CDR3 sequence is CSASVVAGGAETQYF. In DNA, the CDR3 is TGCAGTGCTAGTGTTGTGGCGGGAGGGGCAGAGACCCAGTACTTC.

Points on this clonotype: The junction departs from germline at one end; a sequencing error may be responsible. This chain links TRBV13 with TRBJ2-1; TRBD1 is a possible D gene (6 bases). Germline assignment: CDR1 PRHDT and CDR2 FYEKMQ (reference sequence). The CDR3 is made up of 14 amino acids. CDR3 nucleotides: TGTGCCAGCGGCTCCTACAGGGTTAAAAATGAGCAGTTCTTT. This translates into CASGSYRVKNEQFF.

This clonotype showed up many times. The V and J genes are TRBV15 and TRBJ2-1; no definite D call. V was shortened by 2 bases and J by 9 bases, with 14 bases between the two germline ends. CDR3 length: 14 amino acids. CDR1 and CDR2 (germline): LNHNV, YYDKDF (reference sequence). CDR3 residues: CATSRPGRVAEQFF. The DNA for the CDR3 is TGTGCCACCAGCAGACCTGGTAGGGTAGCTGAGCAGTTCTTC.

This clonotype was recorded many times. V is TRBV6-2 or TRBV6-3 and J is TRBJ2-1, with a possible D match to TRBD2 (5 bases). From germline, CDR1 is MNHEY and CDR2 SVGEGT. The CDR3 contains 13 residues. Trimming pared 10 bases from V and 6 bases from J, leaving 16 bases between. The CDR3 region has the DNA TGTGCCACCAACGACTATGGGAGCAATGAGCAGTTCTTC. It yields the protein CATNDYGSNEQFF.

This clonotype has at least ten counts. This sequence joins TRBV6-5 and TRBJ1-2; the match to TRBD1 covers 8 bases. Per the germline V gene, CDR1 is MNHEY and CDR2 is SVGAGI. This CDR3 contains 13 residues. Trimming removed 2 bases from V and 8 bases from J; junction bases left unmatched: 4. This CDR3 reads CASSYGRGHGYTF. CDR3 DNA: TGTGCCAGCAGTTACGGCAGGGGGCACGGCTACACCTTC.

This clonotype has a count of ten or more. This chain connects TRBV6-7 to TRBJ2-7; the match to TRBD1 covers 12 bases. TRBV6-7 is known as an ORF, though its function is uncertain. This CDR3 region has 20 residues. V was clipped by 5 bases and J by 5 bases; unmatched bases: 22. In DNA form, the CDR3 reads TGTGCCAGCAGTCCGGGACAGGGGGCTTGTGGCTACCCTCTAAAGGACGAGCAGTACTTC. Translated, it gives CASSPGQGACGYPLKDEQYF.

This clonotype came up many times. This sequence joins TRBV5-4 and TRBJ1-2, with a tentative D call TRBD1 (5 bases). The CDR3 covers 14 residues. The V end was cut by 3 bases, the J end by 2 bases, with 11 bases between. CDR1 is SGHNT, CDR2 YYREEE, per germline (reference sequence). CDR3 protein: CASSWDGTNYGYTF. The CDR3 DNA follows: TGTGCCAGCAGCTGGGACGGCACCAACTATGGCTACACCTTC. The complete variable domain, with remaining parts taken from reference TRBV5-4 and TRBJ1-2, reads ETGVTQSPTHLIKTRGQQVTLRCSSQSGHNTVSWYQQALGQGPQFIFQYYREEENGRGNFPPRFSGLQFPNYSSELNVNALELDDSALYLCASSWDGTNYGYTFGSGTRLTVV.

This clonotype was recorded many times. The chain employs TRBV5-1 and TRBJ1-6, with D unclear. CDR1 and CDR2 from the germline V gene are SGHRS and YFSETQ. The CDR3 covers 15 residues. V gave up 0 bases and J gave up 7 bases, with 11 bases separating them. CDR3 region: CASSLAETNNSPLHF. CDR3 nucleotide sequence: TGCGCCAGCAGCTTGGCCGAGACAAACAATTCACCCCTCCACTTT. The full variable domain, completed using reference TRBV5-1 and TRBJ1-6, is KAGVTQTPRYLIKTRGQQVTLSCSPISGHRSVSWYQQTPGQGLQFLFEYFSETQRNKGNFPGRFSGRQFSNSRSEMNVSTLELGDSALYLCASSLAETNNSPLHFGNGTRLTVT.

In regard to this clonotype: Relative to the germline gene, one junction end is altered; a read error may explain this. The rearrangement links TRBV3-1 to TRBJ1-2, with a tentative D call TRBD1 (5 bases). Germline lookup yields CDR1 LGHDT and CDR2 YNNKEL (reference sequence). This CDR3 contains 16 residues. CDR3 residues: CASSHWTGARDYGYTF. CDR3 in DNA: TGCGCCAGCAGCCACTGGACCGGGGCGAGGGACTATGGCTACACCTTC.

This clonotype was seen repeatedly, ten times or more. The chain has TRBV12-3 or TRBV12-4 and TRBJ2-7; TRBD1 agrees at 7 bases. J was trimmed by 2 bases and V by 6 bases; bases with no gene match: 7. This CDR3 has 14 amino acids. CDR3 nucleotides: TGTGCCAGCAGCTCAGGACAGGACCCCTACGAGCAGTACTTC. Translating it yields CASSSGQDPYEQYF.